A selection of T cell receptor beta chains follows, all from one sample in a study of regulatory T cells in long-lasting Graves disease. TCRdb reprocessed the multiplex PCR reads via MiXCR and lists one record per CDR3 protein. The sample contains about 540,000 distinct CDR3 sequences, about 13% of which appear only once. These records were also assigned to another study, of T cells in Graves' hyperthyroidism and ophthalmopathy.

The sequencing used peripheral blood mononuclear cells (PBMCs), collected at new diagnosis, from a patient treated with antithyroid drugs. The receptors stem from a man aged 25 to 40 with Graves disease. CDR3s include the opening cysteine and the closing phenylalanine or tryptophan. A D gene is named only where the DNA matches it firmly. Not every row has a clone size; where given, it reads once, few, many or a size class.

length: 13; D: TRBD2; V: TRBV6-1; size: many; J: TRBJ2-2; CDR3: CASSGRATGELFF; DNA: TGTGCCAGCAGCGGGAGGGCGACCGGGGAGCTGTTTTTT
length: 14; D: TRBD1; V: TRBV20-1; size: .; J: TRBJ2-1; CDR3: CSARRPGTGDEQFF; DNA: TGCAGTGCTAGACGTCCCGGGACAGGGGATGAGCAGTTCTTC
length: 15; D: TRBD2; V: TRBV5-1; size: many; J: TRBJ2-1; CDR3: CASSLGLAGRDEQFF; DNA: TGCGCCAGCAGCCTCGGACTAGCGGGAAGGGATGAGCAGTTCTTC
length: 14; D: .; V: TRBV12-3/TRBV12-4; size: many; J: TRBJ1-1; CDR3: CASSQSKGNTEAFF; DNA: TGTGCCAGCAGTCAATCAAAAGGGAACACTGAAGCTTTCTTT
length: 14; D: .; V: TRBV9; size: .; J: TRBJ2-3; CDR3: CASSVVGFTDTQYF; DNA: TGTGCCAGCAGCGTAGTAGGGTTCACAGATACGCAGTATTTT
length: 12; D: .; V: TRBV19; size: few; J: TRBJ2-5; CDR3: CASRALGETQYF; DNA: TGTGCCAGTAGAGCCCTCGGGGAGACCCAGTACTTC
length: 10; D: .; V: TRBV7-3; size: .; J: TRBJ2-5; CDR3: CASRGLTQYF; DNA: TGTGCCAGCAGGGGGTTGACCCAGTACTTC
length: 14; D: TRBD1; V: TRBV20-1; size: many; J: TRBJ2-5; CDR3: CSASGTGVQETQYF; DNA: TGCAGTGCTTCCGGGACAGGGGTCCAAGAGACCCAGTACTTC
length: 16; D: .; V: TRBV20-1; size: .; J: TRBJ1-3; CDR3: CSAPTTDSRSGNTICF; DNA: TGCAGTGCTCCTACCACGGACAGCCGCTCTGGAAACACCATATGTTTT
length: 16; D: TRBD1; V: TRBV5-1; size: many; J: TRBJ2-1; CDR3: CASSTGQVPGVFEQFF; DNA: TGCGCCAGCAGCACCGGACAGGTCCCCGGGGTATTCGAGCAGTTCTTC
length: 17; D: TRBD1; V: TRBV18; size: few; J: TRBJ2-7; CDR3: CASSLRGQDPTGYEQYF; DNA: TGTGCCAGCTCACTACGGGGACAGGACCCTACAGGCTACGAGCAGTACTTC
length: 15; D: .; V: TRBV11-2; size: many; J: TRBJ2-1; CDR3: CASNLPNRAYNEQFF; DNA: TGTGCCAGCAACCTCCCTAACAGGGCTTACAATGAGCAGTTCTTC
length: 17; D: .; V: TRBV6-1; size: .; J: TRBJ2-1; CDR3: CASSEEVYLAADDEQFF; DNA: TGTGCCAGCAGTGAAGAAGTATATCTAGCCGCGGACGATGAGCAGTTCTTC
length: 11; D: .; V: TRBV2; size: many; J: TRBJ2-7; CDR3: CASCNGDEQYF; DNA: TGTGCCAGCTGTAATGGGGACGAGCAGTACTTC
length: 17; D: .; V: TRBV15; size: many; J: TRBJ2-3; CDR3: CATSRDLGSSSTDTQYF; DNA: TGTGCCACCAGCAGAGATCTCGGGTCTTCTAGCACAGATACGCAGTATTTT
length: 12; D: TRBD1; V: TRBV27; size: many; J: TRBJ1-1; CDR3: CASSTGGAVAFF; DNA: TGTGCCAGCAGCACAGGGGGGGCGGTAGCTTTCTTT